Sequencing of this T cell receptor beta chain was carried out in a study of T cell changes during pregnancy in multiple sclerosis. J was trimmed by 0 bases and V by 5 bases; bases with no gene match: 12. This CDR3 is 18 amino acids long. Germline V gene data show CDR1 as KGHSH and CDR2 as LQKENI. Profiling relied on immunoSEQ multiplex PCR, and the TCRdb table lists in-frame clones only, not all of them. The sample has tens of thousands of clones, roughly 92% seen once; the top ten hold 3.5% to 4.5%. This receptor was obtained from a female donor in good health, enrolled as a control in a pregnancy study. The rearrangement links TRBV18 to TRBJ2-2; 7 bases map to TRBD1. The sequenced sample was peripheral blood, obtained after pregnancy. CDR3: CASSLRQGSSANTGELFF. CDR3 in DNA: TGTGCCAGCTCATTAAGACAGGGCTCGTCCGCGAACACCGGGGAGCTGTTTTTT.